A single sample gave rise to the 31 T cell receptor beta chains below, sequenced in a study of vaccination and CD4 T cells after COVID-19. The treatment here: roughly 10-day PBMC culture with coronavirus spike peptide pools or control peptides (ViraFEST assay). The antigens these receptors bind are not known. The assay that was used to sequence DNA from cultured CD4+ T cells was the Oncomine TCR Beta short-read assay. MiXCR was run by TCRdb on the PCR reads, yielding one entry per CDR3 protein. The sample consists of approximately 10,000 distinct CDR3 sequences, roughly 58% of them appearing once. The sequencing input was CD4+ T cells from blood, cultured in vitro. The source of these receptors is a human donor who had recovered from COVID-19.

This clonotype was seen a few times. This chain links TRBV6-5 with TRBJ1-1; tentatively, D is TRBD1 (5 bases). The CDR3 is made up of 16 amino acids. V dropped 0 bases and J dropped 0 bases, with 11 bases sitting between them. Germline CDR1 and CDR2: MNHEY and SVGAGI. The CDR3 region is CASSYSAGFMNTEAFF. DNA of the CDR3: TGTGCCAGCAGTTACTCAGCAGGGTTCATGAACACTGAAGCTTTCTTT.

The chain couples TRBV27 to TRBJ2-1; no clear D. The CDR3 totals 13 residues. Germline CDR1 MNHEY, CDR2 SMNVEV (reference sequence). V shed 10 bases and J shed 3 bases, with 13 bases lying between them. The CDR3 spells CAIRNRRYNEQFF. Here the CDR3 DNA reads TGTGCCATCAGGAATAGACGCTACAATGAGCAGTTCTTC.

By share of the sample, this clonotype is medium-sized (0.01 to 0.1%). The J gene is TRBJ1-2, the V gene TRBV6-2 or TRBV6-3; D is unresolved. Germline loops: CDR1 MNHEY, CDR2 SVGEGT. V lost 2 bases to trimming and J lost 7 bases, with 11 bases between them. CDR3 length equals 13 residues. CDR3 loop: CASSYRGESGYTF. CDR3 DNA: TGTGCCAGCAGTTACCGCGGGGAGAGTGGCTACACCTTC.

A remark on this clonotype: Relative to the germline gene, one junction end is altered; a read error may explain this. CDR3 amino acids: CSARLPSLSIDTQYF. In nucleotides, the CDR3 is TGCAGTGCTAGACTGCCTAGCCTAAGCATAGATACGCAGTATTTT. V gene TRBV20-1 combines with J gene TRBJ2-3; TRBD2 is a possible D gene (5 bases). Germline V gene sequence: CDR1 DFQATT, CDR2 SNEGSKA (reference sequence). The CDR3 extends over 15 amino acids.

The chain employs TRBV19 and TRBJ2-2, with 8 bases lining up with TRBD2. This CDR3 contains 14 residues. The junction had 9 bases not matched to a gene; V was cut back by 10 bases and J by 5 bases. CDR1 is LNHDA and CDR2 is SQIVND in the germline V gene (reference sequence). CDR3 nucleotide sequence: TGTGCCACCTTCGATCGGGGGGGGACCGGGGAGCTGTTTTTT. It specifies CATFDRGGTGELFF.

The V and J genes are TRBV7-8 and TRBJ1-5, with D uncertain. The V end was cut by 2 bases, the J end by 0 bases, with 5 bases between. Per the germline V gene, CDR1 is SGHVS and CDR2 is FQNEAQ. The CDR3 has 14 amino acids. The CDR3 spells CASSLSPSNQPQHF. The CDR3 DNA is TGTGCCAGCAGCTTAAGTCCTAGCAATCAGCCCCAGCATTTT.

The CDR3: CAISESGTAQQPQHF. CDR3 nucleotides: TGTGCCATCAGTGAGTCAGGGACAGCCCAACAGCCCCAGCATTTT. This chain connects TRBV10-3 to TRBJ1-5; 7 nucleotides align to TRBD1. This CDR3 spans 15 amino acids. Germline CDR1 is ENHRY and CDR2 is SYGVKD. The J segment lost 7 bases and the V segment lost 0 bases, leaving 6 bases of the junction unmatched.

The sample holds one count of this clonotype. The chain recombines TRBV6-1 with TRBJ2-7; TRBD2 matches 12 bases. Looked up from germline, CDR1 is MNHNS and CDR2 is SASEGT. Trimming at V came to 2 bases and at J to 1 base, leaving 9 bases not matched to a gene. This CDR3 comprises 18 residues. CDR3: CASSETPSSGRVSYEQYF. The CDR3 DNA follows: TGTGCCAGCAGTGAAACCCCTTCTAGCGGGAGGGTTTCCTACGAGCAGTACTTC.

The chain carries TRBV19 and TRBJ2-1; D may be TRBD2 (5 bases). The length of the CDR3 is 15 residues. The V end lost 5 bases, the J end lost 5 bases, and 16 bases lay between the germline ends. Germline V CDR1 and CDR2: LNHDA, SQIVND (reference sequence). The CDR3 sequence is CASSSQRALNNEQFF. The CDR3 region has the DNA TGTGCCAGTAGTTCCCAGAGGGCTCTGAACAATGAGCAGTTCTTC.

This clonotype turned up a few times. The chain employs TRBV7-2 and TRBJ1-1, with a possible D match to TRBD1 (6 bases). The V and J ends lost 3 bases and 4 bases respectively, with 15 bases between them. The CDR3 contains 15 residues. Germline CDR1 and CDR2: SGHTA and FQGNSA. The CDR3 DNA reads TGTGCCAGCAGCTTGGGGGGCTTTTACGGCACTGAAGCTTTCTTT. Its translation: CASSLGGFYGTEAFF.

The chain has TRBV11-1 and TRBJ2-3; D unresolved. V was pared by 8 bases and J by 5 bases, with 5 bases between. Germline assignment: CDR1 SGHAT and CDR2 FQDESV (reference sequence). This CDR3 has 10 residues. Written as DNA, the CDR3 is TGTGCCAGCGGGCGAGATACGCAGTATTTT. This codes for CASGRDTQYF.

The J gene is TRBJ2-5, the V gene TRBV2; D is perhaps TRBD1 or TRBD2 (5 bases each). The V gene lost 7 bases and the J gene lost 1 base, with 13 bases spanning the gap. Per germline, CDR1 SNHLY and CDR2 FYNNEI. This CDR3 comprises 14 residues. This chain's CDR3 is CASTPGPLQETQYF. The CDR3 DNA reads as TGTGCCAGCACCCCGGGACCCCTCCAAGAGACCCAGTACTTC.

The gene calls are TRBV6-4 and TRBJ1-1; D is undetermined. Germline CDR1 is MRHNA and CDR2 is SNTAGT. CDR3 size: 13 residues. V lost 4 bases and J lost 1, with 7 bases in between. CDR3 DNA: TGTGCCAGCAGTGCAGTACGGAACACTGAAGCTTTCTTT. This gives the protein CASSAVRNTEAFF.

V and J are TRBV20-1 and TRBJ2-2; 7 bases are a match to TRBD1. Germline trimming cut 7 bases from V and 0 bases from J; bases unmatched to any gene: 5. CDR1 is DFQATT and CDR2 is SNEGSKA in the germline V gene (reference sequence). The CDR3 consists of 14 residues. The CDR3 DNA sequence: TGCAGTGTTACCGGGACAGCGAACACCGGGGAGCTGTTTTTT. It encodes CSVTGTANTGELFF.

The chain is built from TRBV7-3 and TRBJ2-2, with 7 bases aligning to TRBD2. This CDR3 has 18 residues. Germline V lookup: CDR1 SGHTA, CDR2 FQGTGA. Trimming removed 3 bases from V and 0 bases from J; junction bases left unmatched: 10. The CDR3 DNA reads TGTGCCAGCAGCTTTCCCCCCGGGGGGAATCCGAACACCGGGGAGCTGTTTTTT. This gives the protein CASSFPPGGNPNTGELFF. Using reference TRBV7-3 and TRBJ2-2 for the parts outside the CDR3, the full variable domain is GAGVSQTPSNKVTEKGKYVELRCDPISGHTALYWYRQSLGQGPEFLIYFQGTGAADDSGLPNDRFFAVRPEGSVSTLKIQRTERGDSAVYLCASSFPPGGNPNTGELFFGEGSRLTVL.

The chain employs TRBV5-4 and TRBJ1-2; 7 bases line up with TRBD1. This CDR3 is built from 15 residues. The germline V gene has CDR1 SGHNT and CDR2 YYREEE (reference sequence). V was pared by 0 bases and J by 8 bases, with 10 bases of the junction left unmatched. Here the CDR3 reads CASSLDLTGYDGYTF. The CDR3 DNA is TGTGCCAGCAGCTTGGATTTGACAGGGTATGACGGCTACACCTTC.

The chain combines TRBV28 with TRBJ1-5; 8 bases match TRBD1. V dropped 6 bases and J dropped 2; count of bases not matched to a gene: 6. The CDR3 is made up of 15 amino acids. Germline-derived CDR1 and CDR2 are MDHEN and SYDVKM. The CDR3 DNA is TGTGCCAGCAGGCGACAGGGGTCCGGCAATCAGCCCCAGCATTTT. Translated: CASRRQGSGNQPQHF.

The DNA for the CDR3 is TGTGCCTGGAGTGTAAAACAGCAGCATCAGCCCCAGCATTTT. Its translation is CAWSVKQQHQPQHF. V and J are TRBV30 and TRBJ1-5; D gene uncertain. This CDR3 has 14 amino acids. Germline V lookup: CDR1 GTSNPN, CDR2 SVGIG (reference sequence). V lost 0 bases and J 5 bases, leaving 11 bases between the germline ends.

This clonotype was recorded only once. The V and J genes are TRBV2 and TRBJ2-7; possible D gene TRBD1, 6 bases. Trimming took 8 bases from V and 3 from J, leaving 14 bases between them. The CDR3 is 13 amino acids. The germline V gene has CDR1 SNHLY and CDR2 FYNNEI. The CDR3 sequence: CASLVGADYEQYF. The CDR3 bases are TGTGCCAGCCTGGTGGGGGCCGACTACGAGCAGTACTTC.

CDR3 amino acids: CASSRTGNPNQPQHF. The CDR3 region has the DNA TGTGCCAGCAGCCGGACAGGGAACCCCAATCAGCCCCAGCATTTT. This chain uses TRBV9 with TRBJ1-5, with TRBD1 identical over 8 bases. The V segment lost 4 bases and the J segment 3 bases; nucleotides outside the gene matches: 6. The CDR3 runs to 15 residues. Germline V gene lookup returns CDR1 SGDLS and CDR2 YYNGEE.

This CDR3 is CSAFGIAKNIQYF. Written as DNA, the CDR3 is TGCAGTGCTTTCGGGATAGCCAAAAACATTCAGTACTTC. The chain employs TRBV20-1 and TRBJ2-4, with D maybe TRBD2 (5 bases). Germline loops: CDR1 DFQATT, CDR2 SNEGSKA (reference sequence). The CDR3 contains 13 residues. Trimming took 5 bases from V and 0 from J, leaving 8 bases between them.

V gene TRBV6-1 combines with J gene TRBJ2-3; D is unresolved. V was shortened by 7 bases and J by 4 bases, with 15 bases between the two germline ends. The CDR3 runs 14 residues. Germline V lookup: CDR1 MNHNS, CDR2 SASEGT. This CDR3 is CASMGQLLPDTQYF. The CDR3 bases are TGTGCCAGCATGGGCCAGCTCTTACCAGATACGCAGTATTTT.

V usage is TRBV2 and J usage is TRBJ2-4, with 7 bases identical to TRBD2. Germline trimming cut 3 bases from V and 9 bases from J; bases unmatched to any gene: 5. This CDR3 comprises 13 residues. Germline values: CDR1 SNHLY, CDR2 FYNNEI. The CDR3 sequence: CASSEFREGIQYF. Here the CDR3 DNA reads TGTGCCAGCAGTGAGTTTAGGGAGGGCATTCAGTACTTC.

This clonotype has a handful of counts. The genes are TRBV24-1 and TRBJ2-2; 10 bases match TRBD2. CDR1 and CDR2 (germline): KGHDR, SFDVKD. This CDR3 spans 15 amino acids. Trimming cost V 3 bases and J 3 bases; bases outside gene matches: 0. The CDR3 protein is CATSDLAGDTGELFF. The CDR3 coding sequence is TGTGCCACCAGTGATCTAGCGGGGGACACCGGGGAGCTGTTTTTT.

This clonotype rates as large. The rearrangement uses TRBV15 and TRBJ2-6, with TRBD2 matching 7 bases. Germline loops: CDR1 LNHNV, CDR2 YYDKDF (reference sequence). This CDR3 region has 19 residues. J lost 1 base, V lost 1 base, and 10 bases had no gene match. The CDR3 DNA reads TGTGCCACCAGCAGAGGTCGGGCGGGAGTGGGGTCTGGGGCCAACGTCCTGACTTTC. Translating it yields CATSRGRAGVGSGANVLTF. Drawing the rest from reference TRBV15 and TRBJ2-6, the complete variable domain is DAMVIQNPRYQVTQFGKPVTLSCSQTLNHNVMYWYQQKSSQAPKLLFHYYDKDFNNEADTPDNFQSRRPNTSFCFLDIRSPGLGDTAMYLCATSRGRAGVGSGANVLTFGAGSRLTVL.

The rearrangement links TRBV7-2 to TRBJ2-1, with D perhaps TRBD2 (5 bases). The CDR3 covers 13 residues. V was shortened by 1 base and J by 15 bases, with 16 bases between the two germline ends. The germline V gene has CDR1 SGHTA and CDR2 FQGNSA. The CDR3 is CASSLVERTLSFF. CDR3 nucleotides: TGTGCCAGCAGCTTAGTGGAGCGGACGTTATCGTTCTTC.

J is TRBJ1-6 and V is TRBV28; D might be TRBD1 (6 bases). The CDR3 has 15 residues. The V gene lost 5 bases and the J gene lost 5 bases, with 13 bases spanning the gap. Per the germline V gene, CDR1 is MDHEN and CDR2 is SYDVKM. DNA of the CDR3: TGTGCCAGCAGTCCGGGGGGCGCCCATAATTCACCCCTCCACTTT. It specifies CASSPGGAHNSPLHF.

This clonotype is large. The chain is built from TRBV6-2 or TRBV6-3 and TRBJ2-2; tentatively, D is TRBD1 or TRBD2 (6 bases each). Trimming removed 6 bases at V and 5 bases at J, with 16 bases between. In germline, CDR1 is MNHEY, CDR2 SVGEGT. This CDR3 region has 15 residues. The CDR3 region has the DNA TGTGCCAGCAGCCACCAAAGGGGGAGGACCGGGGAGCTGTTTTTT. Translating gives CASSHQRGRTGELFF.

The chain recombines TRBV11-1 with TRBJ2-1; 11 bases are shared with TRBD2. Germline lookup yields CDR1 SGHAT and CDR2 FQDESV (reference sequence). J lost 3 bases, V lost 4 bases, and 2 bases had no gene match. CDR3 length equals 15 residues. CDR3: CASSSGLADYNEQFF. CDR3 bases: TGTGCCAGCAGCTCGGGACTAGCGGACTACAATGAGCAGTTCTTC.

This clonotype was observed a handful of times. The rearrangement links TRBV7-3 to TRBJ1-2; D gene ambiguous. Germline V gene data show CDR1 as SGHTA and CDR2 as FQGTGA. V dropped 5 bases and J dropped 9 bases, with 19 bases sitting between them. The CDR3 sequence is 14 residues long. CDR3 region: CASSPIKDSMSYTF. The CDR3 DNA sequence: TGTGCCAGCAGCCCCATAAAGGATTCTATGAGCTACACCTTC.

This rearrangement joins TRBV6-1 to TRBJ1-1, with D possibly matching TRBD1 (5 bases). The CDR3 is 13 residues long. Trimming stripped 5 bases from V and 2 bases from J, with 9 bases between. In germline, CDR1 is MNHNS, CDR2 SASEGT. CDR3 residues: CASSRQLNTEAFF. CDR3 sequence (DNA): TGTGCCAGCAGTCGACAGCTTAACACTGAAGCTTTCTTT.